Following are 17 T cell receptor beta chains from one sample sequenced in a study of human T cells and chemical hapten exposure. The time point denotes: patch test 1, 2 weeks after DPC sensitization. The treatment: therapeutic diphenylcyclopropenone sensitization with weekly scalp DPC. TCRdb re-called the RACE reads through MiXCR, storing one row per CDR3 protein. The sample lists around 190,000 distinct CDR3 sequences; around 24% were seen once. The sequenced sample was whole blood, obtained in connection with sensitization to the hapten diphenylcyclopropenone (DPC). All receptors come from a woman aged 45-65 years with alopecia areata. Some clones in this sample may be carry-over from other donors' samples.

The CDR3 loop is CAIGTGTSYEQYF. The CDR3 coding sequence is TGTGCCATCGGGACAGGGACCTCCTACGAGCAGTACTTC. The V gene is TRBV10-3, the J gene TRBJ2-7, with 9 nucleotides matching TRBD1. This CDR3 region has 13 residues. Per germline, CDR1 ENHRY and CDR2 SYGVKD. Trimming cost V 8 bases and J 0 bases; bases outside gene matches: 2.

The chain employs TRBV29-1 and TRBJ2-1; TRBD1 aligns across 7 bases. Germline trimming cut 6 bases from V and 9 bases from J; bases unmatched to any gene: 5. Germline assignment: CDR1 SQVTM and CDR2 ANQGSEA. There are 11 residues in the CDR3. The CDR3: CSVRNRGEQFF. In DNA form, the CDR3 reads TGCAGCGTCCGTAACAGGGGTGAGCAGTTCTTC.

This clonotype was detected only a few times. The chain recombines TRBV6-1 with TRBJ2-3; D is uncertain. V lost 4 bases, J lost 1 base, and 12 bases lay in between. The CDR3 length is 15 residues. Germline assignment: CDR1 MNHNS and CDR2 SASEGT. CDR3 in DNA: TGTGCCAGCAGTGTGGGTCCGCTAGGCACAGATACGCAGTATTTT. It encodes CASSVGPLGTDTQYF.

V and J are TRBV9 and TRBJ1-2, with TRBD1 matching over 9 bases. After removal of 4 bases from V and 4 bases from J, the junction contained 8 bases not matched to a gene. Germline CDR1 reads SGDLS; CDR2 reads YYNGEE. The CDR3 covers 15 residues. This chain's CDR3 is CASSSRDRDAYGYTF. CDR3 sequence (DNA): TGTGCCAGCAGCTCCCGGGACAGGGATGCCTATGGCTACACCTTC.

This clonotype was counted a few times. The V gene is TRBV5-1, the J gene TRBJ1-1; possible D gene TRBD1, 5 bases. Trimming removed 2 bases at V and 1 base at J, with 15 bases between. The germline V gene encodes CDR1 SGHRS and CDR2 YFSETQ. The CDR3 is 16 residues long. CDR3 nucleotide sequence: TGCGCCAGCAGCTTTTTAGCCGGGGGGGAGAACACTGAAGCTTTCTTT. Protein sequence: CASSFLAGGENTEAFF. The complete variable domain, with remaining parts taken from reference TRBV5-1 and TRBJ1-1, reads KAGVTQTPRYLIKTRGQQVTLSCSPISGHRSVSWYQQTPGQGLQFLFEYFSETQRNKGNFPGRFSGRQFSNSRSEMNVSTLELGDSALYLCASSFLAGGENTEAFFGQGTRLTVV.

V usage is TRBV18 and J usage is TRBJ2-5; tentatively, D is TRBD2 (5 bases). From germline, CDR1 is KGHSH and CDR2 LQKENI. This CDR3 contains 14 residues. The germline V and J ends were trimmed by 1 base and 4 bases, with 10 bases remaining between them. This CDR3 reads CASSPRGRAETQYF. In nucleotides, the CDR3 is TGTGCCAGCTCACCACGCGGGCGCGCAGAGACCCAGTACTTC. Using reference TRBV18 and TRBJ2-5 for the parts outside the CDR3, the full variable domain is NAGVMQNPRHLVRRRGQEARLRCSPMKGHSHVYWYRQLPEEGLKFMVYLQKENIIDESGMPKERFSAEFPKEGPSILRIQQVVRGDSAAYFCASSPRGRAETQYFGPGTRLLVL.

This clonotype showed up just a few times. The chain employs TRBV13 and TRBJ1-6; D is ambiguous. The V and J ends lost 5 bases and 9 bases respectively, with 17 bases between them. CDR1 is PRHDT and CDR2 is FYEKMQ in the germline V gene (reference sequence). The CDR3 loop spans 15 amino acids. The CDR3 loop is CASSRAGGSISPLHF. The CDR3 nucleotides read TGTGCCAGCAGCCGGGCGGGTGGATCTATTTCACCCCTCCACTTT.

This chain connects TRBV29-1 to TRBJ2-3; D is perhaps TRBD1 or TRBD2 (5 bases each). V was clipped by 4 bases and J by 4 bases, with 9 bases between them. This CDR3 region has 12 residues. Per germline, CDR1 SQVTM and CDR2 ANQGSEA. The CDR3 nucleotides read TGCAGCGTTGTTGTGGGGGCAGATACGCAGTATTTT. Translating it yields CSVVVGADTQYF.

The sample holds a few counts of this clonotype. The V and J genes are TRBV5-1 and TRBJ2-1, with 7 bases identical to TRBD2. Germline V gene data show CDR1 as SGHRS and CDR2 as YFSETQ. CDR3 size: 14 residues. With 7 bases clipped from V and 2 bases from J, the junction kept 6 bases outside the gene matches. This CDR3 is CASSTSATYNEQFF. The CDR3, as DNA: TGCGCCAGCTCCACTAGCGCCACCTACAATGAGCAGTTCTTC.

V usage is TRBV2 and J usage is TRBJ1-1; D is unresolved. V lost 7 bases and J lost 6, with 15 bases in between. The CDR3 loop spans 13 amino acids. Per the germline V gene, CDR1 is SNHLY and CDR2 is FYNNEI. The CDR3 protein is CASKRASRAEAFF. The DNA for the CDR3 is TGTGCCAGCAAGAGGGCATCGAGGGCTGAAGCTTTCTTT.

This clonotype was seen a handful of times. CDR3 nucleotides: TGTGCCAGCAGCGAGCTAGCGGGGCTTACCTACAATGAGCAGTTCTTC. Its protein product is CASSELAGLTYNEQFF. This sequence joins TRBV6-2 or TRBV6-3 and TRBJ2-1; 9 bases map to TRBD2. The trim removed 6 bases at V and 2 bases at J, leaving 8 bases unmatched. Looked up from germline, CDR1 is MNHEY and CDR2 is SVGEGT. The CDR3 is 16 residues long.

The genes are TRBV2 and TRBJ2-5, with TRBD1 matching 10 bases. With 6 bases clipped from V and 2 bases from J, the junction kept 6 bases outside the gene matches. This CDR3 spans 15 amino acids. Germline V CDR1 and CDR2: SNHLY, FYNNEI. The CDR3 DNA follows: TGTGCCAGCAGCCCGGGACAGGGGAGGCAAGAGACCCAGTACTTC. Protein: CASSPGQGRQETQYF.

This rearrangement joins TRBV2 to TRBJ2-4, with D unclear. Germline assignment: CDR1 SNHLY and CDR2 FYNNEI. The CDR3 runs to 16 residues. V was cut by 1 base and J by 0 bases, with 10 bases left in between. The CDR3 bases are TGTGCCAGCAGTGAAGTTCGCCAACTAGCCAAAAACATTCAGTACTTC. Translating it yields CASSEVRQLAKNIQYF. Full variable domain (rest looked up from reference TRBV2 and TRBJ2-4): EPEVTQTPSHQVTQMGQEVILRCVPISNHLYFYWYRQILGQKVEFLVSFYNNEISEKSEIFDDQFSVERPDGSNFTLKIRSTKLEDSAMYFCASSEVRQLAKNIQYFGAGTRLSVL.

The J gene is TRBJ1-1, the V gene TRBV9; D not resolved. The V and J ends lost 0 bases and 3 bases respectively, with 9 bases between them. This CDR3 has 14 residues. Germline-derived CDR1 and CDR2 are SGDLS and YYNGEE. The CDR3 loop reads CASSVDTYYTEAFF. The CDR3 nucleotides are TGTGCCAGCAGCGTAGACACCTACTACACTGAAGCTTTCTTT.

The chain joins TRBV6-5 to TRBJ2-3, with 8 bases fitting TRBD2. The CDR3 is 16 residues long. CDR1 and CDR2 from the germline V gene are MNHEY and SVGAGI. V shed 3 bases, J shed 6 bases, and the junction held 11 bases outside the gene matches. CDR3 sequence (DNA): TGTGCCAGCAGTTATGGTCCGGTAGCGGGAAGCGATACGCAGTATTTT. It translates to CASSYGPVAGSDTQYF.

The chain's CDR3 is CASSATAGGGATGELFF. CDR3 DNA: TGTGCCAGCAGCGCGACTGCGGGTGGCGGAGCGACCGGGGAGCTGTTTTTT. The rearrangement links TRBV7-8 to TRBJ2-2; D possibly corresponds to TRBD2 (5 bases). V shed 5 bases and J shed 5 bases, with 21 bases lying between them. Germline CDR1 reads SGHVS; CDR2 reads FQNEAQ. This CDR3 is 17 amino acids long.

J is TRBJ2-3 and V is TRBV29-1, with a weak D call TRBD1 (5 bases). The ends were cut back, 4 bases at V and 2 bases at J, with 7 bases in the middle. CDR1 SQVTM and CDR2 ANQGSEA come from the germline V gene. The CDR3 consists of 12 residues. The CDR3 nucleotides read TGCAGCGTTGGCAGGGTCACAGATACGCAGTATTTT. Translated, it gives CSVGRVTDTQYF.